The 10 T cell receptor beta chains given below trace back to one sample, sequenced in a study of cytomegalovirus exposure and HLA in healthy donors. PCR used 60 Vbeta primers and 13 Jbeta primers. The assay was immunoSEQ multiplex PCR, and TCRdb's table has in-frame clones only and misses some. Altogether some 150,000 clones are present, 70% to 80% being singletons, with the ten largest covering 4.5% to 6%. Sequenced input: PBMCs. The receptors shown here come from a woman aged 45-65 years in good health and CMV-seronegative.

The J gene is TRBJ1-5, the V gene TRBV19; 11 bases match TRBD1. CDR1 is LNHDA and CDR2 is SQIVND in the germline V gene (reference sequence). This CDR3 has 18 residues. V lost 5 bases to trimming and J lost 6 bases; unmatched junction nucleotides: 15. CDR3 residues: CASSARTAGTGGFQPQHF. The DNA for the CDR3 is TGTGCCAGTAGTGCAAGGACCGCCGGGACAGGGGGTTTTCAGCCCCAGCATTTT.

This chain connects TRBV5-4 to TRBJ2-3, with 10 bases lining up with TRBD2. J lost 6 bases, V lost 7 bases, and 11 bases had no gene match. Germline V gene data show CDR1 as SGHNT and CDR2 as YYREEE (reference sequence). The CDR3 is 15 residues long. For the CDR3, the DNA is TGTGCCAGCTTACTTGCTAGCGGGGGCTCCGATACGCAGTATTTT. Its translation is CASLLASGGSDTQYF.

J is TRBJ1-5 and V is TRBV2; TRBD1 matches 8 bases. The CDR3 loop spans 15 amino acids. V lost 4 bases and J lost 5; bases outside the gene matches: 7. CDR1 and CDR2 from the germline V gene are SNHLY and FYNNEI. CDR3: CASSGQAGGDQPQHF. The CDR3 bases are TGTGCCAGCAGTGGTCAGGCAGGGGGCGATCAGCCCCAGCATTTT.

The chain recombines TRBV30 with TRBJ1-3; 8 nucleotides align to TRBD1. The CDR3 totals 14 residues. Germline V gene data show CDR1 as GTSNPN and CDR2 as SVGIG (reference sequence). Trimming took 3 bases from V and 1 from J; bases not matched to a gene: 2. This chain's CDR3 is CAWSRGQSGNTIYF. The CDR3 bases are TGTGCCTGGAGCAGGGGGCAATCTGGAAACACCATATATTTT.

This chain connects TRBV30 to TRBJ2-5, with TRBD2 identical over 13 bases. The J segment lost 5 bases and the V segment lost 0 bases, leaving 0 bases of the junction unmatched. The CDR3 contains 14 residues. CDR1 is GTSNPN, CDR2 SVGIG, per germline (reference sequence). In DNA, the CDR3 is TGTGCCTGGAGTGTGGGACTAGCGGGGGAGACCCAGTACTTC. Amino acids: CAWSVGLAGETQYF.

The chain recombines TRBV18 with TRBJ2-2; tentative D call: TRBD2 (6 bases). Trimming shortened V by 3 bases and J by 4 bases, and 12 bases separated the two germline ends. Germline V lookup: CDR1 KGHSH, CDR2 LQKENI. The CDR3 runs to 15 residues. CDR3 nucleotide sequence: TGTGCCAGCTCACCGGGACTCCACTCCACCGGGGAGCTGTTTTTT. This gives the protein CASSPGLHSTGELFF.

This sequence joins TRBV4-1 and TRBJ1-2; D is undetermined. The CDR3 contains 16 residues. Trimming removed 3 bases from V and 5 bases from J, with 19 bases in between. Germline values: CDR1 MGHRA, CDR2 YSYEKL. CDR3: CASSQGQGIGNYGYTF. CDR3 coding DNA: TGCGCCAGCAGCCAGGGTCAAGGGATCGGGAATTATGGCTACACCTTC.

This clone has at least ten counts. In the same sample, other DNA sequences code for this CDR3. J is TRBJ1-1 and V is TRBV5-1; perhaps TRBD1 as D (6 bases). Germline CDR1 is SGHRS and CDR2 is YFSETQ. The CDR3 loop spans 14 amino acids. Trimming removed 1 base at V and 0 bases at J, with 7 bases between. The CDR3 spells CASSLTGMNTEAFF. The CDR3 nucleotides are TGCGCCAGCAGCTTGACAGGGATGAACACTGAAGCTTTCTTT.

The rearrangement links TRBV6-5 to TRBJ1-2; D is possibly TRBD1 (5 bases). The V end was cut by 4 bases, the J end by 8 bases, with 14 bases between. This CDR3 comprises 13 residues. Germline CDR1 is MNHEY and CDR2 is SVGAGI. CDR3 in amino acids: CASSSDSLLGYTF. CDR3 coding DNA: TGTGCCAGCAGTTCCGACAGTCTATTAGGCTACACCTTC.

For the CDR3, the DNA is TGTGCCACCAAGGGCGAGACCCGGGAACAGCCCCAGCATTTT. The encoded protein is CATKGETREQPQHF. V usage is TRBV10-3 and J usage is TRBJ1-5, with D unresolved. Trimming removed 10 bases from V and 7 bases from J, with 20 bases in between. This CDR3 region has 14 residues. Germline V gene data show CDR1 as ENHRY and CDR2 as SYGVKD.